This TCR beta chain was captured in a study of CD8+ T cells in alopecia areata. About the study: Treated patients swallowed 5 to 10 mg of oral tofacitinib twice daily. Study conclusions and caveats: TCRs were shared less clearly across patients than in mice, possibly for HLA-related reasons.

Alopecia areata patients provided lesional scalp punch biopsies and peripheral blood, both collected for the study. Turning to this clone: The antigen is undetermined.

Isolated RNA was reverse transcribed into cDNA used as the sequencing template. Sequencing was performed with immunoSEQ multiplex PCR; in TCRdb, only in-frame clones are kept and a portion is missing. The table lists under 300,000 clones, around 67% of them singletons. CDR1 and CDR2 (germline): SGHRS, YFSETQ. The V gene lost 4 bases and the J gene lost 5 bases, with 16 bases spanning the gap. This CDR3 is 16 amino acids long. The TCR comes from a human donor with alopecia areata. Specimen: CD4+ T cells sorted from blood, collected at week 0. The rearrangement links TRBV5-1 to TRBJ1-6; D possibly corresponds to TRBD1 (6 bases). This CDR3 reads CASSPLTGLNNSPLHF. The CDR3 region has the DNA TGCGCCAGCAGCCCATTGACAGGTCTGAATAATTCACCCCTCCACTTT.